The 22 T cell receptor beta chains below were found in one sample sequenced in a study of CXCR3-negative and CXCR3-positive naive CD8 T cells. The study's findings and limits: For CXCR3-positive naive cells, TRB CDR3s were more hydrophobic than those of CXCR3-negative naive cells.

cDNA libraries for TRB were generated by 5' RACE incorporating UMI labels. TCRdb processed the 5' RACE reads again and assigns one entry to each CDR3 protein, with no DNA. The specimen's table records more than 100,000 distinct CDR3 sequences. Their cognate antigens are unknown. Sequencing was carried out using naive CXCR3+ CD8+ T cells from blood. Subset given: CD45RO-CCR7+CD27+CD95- naive CD8+ T cells expressing CXCR3 (TNR3+). Receptors originate from a human donor in good health. Some clones in this sample may be carry-over from other donors' samples.

The rearrangement uses TRBV14 and TRBJ2-1; checking the TCRdb D call of TRBD1 is not possible without DNA. The germline V gene encodes CDR1 SGHDN and CDR2 FVKESK. The CDR3 spans 15 residues. This CDR3 reads CASSPQGASYNEQFF.

This chain connects TRBV12-3 or TRBV12-4 to TRBJ1-5. The CDR3 spans 15 residues. This CDR3 reads CASSLVKNSNQPQHF.

The chain links TRBV9 to TRBJ2-2; TCRdb lists TRBD1, though no DNA is available to test this call. Germline V lookup: CDR1 SGDLS, CDR2 YYNGEE. The CDR3 covers 16 residues. CDR3 protein: CASSVGQGRDTGELFF.

V usage is TRBV20-1 and J usage is TRBJ1-5. CDR1 is DFQATT, CDR2 SNEGSKA, per germline (reference sequence). The CDR3 contains 14 residues. CDR3 amino acids: CSARRGPNNQPQHF.

The gene calls are TRBV12-3 or TRBV12-4 and TRBJ2-2. The CDR3 runs to 13 residues. The CDR3 region is CASSFARTGELFF.

The chain links TRBV7-3 to TRBJ2-5. CDR1 SGHTA and CDR2 FQGTGA come from the germline V gene. The CDR3 spans 16 residues. Here the CDR3 reads CASSLMGYSLQETQYF.

The rearrangement uses TRBV5-1 and TRBJ1-1; TCRdb proposes TRBD1, but this gene call is untestable without DNA. Looked up from germline, CDR1 is SGHRS and CDR2 is YFSETQ. This CDR3 region has 15 residues. The chain's CDR3 is CASSLVRQSNTEAFF.

The chain has TRBV28 and TRBJ2-2; TCRdb indicates TRBD2, and absent DNA this call remains unverified. The V gene's germline CDR1 is MDHEN and CDR2 SYDVKM. This CDR3 region has 16 residues. The CDR3 protein is CASLRPREGNTGELFF.

The CDR3 loop reads CASSPGLARQDEQFF. J is TRBJ2-1 and V is TRBV13; there is no DNA to check the TCRdb D call of TRBD2. In germline, CDR1 is PRHDT, CDR2 FYEKMQ (reference sequence). The length of the CDR3 is 15 residues.

The chain employs TRBV3-1 and TRBJ1-1; there is no DNA to check the TCRdb D call of TRBD1. CDR1 and CDR2 from the germline V gene are LGHDT and YNNKEL (reference sequence). The CDR3 spans 16 residues. CDR3 in amino acids: CASSLFDRGRDTEAFF.

The V and J genes are TRBV5-4 and TRBJ1-1; TCRdb's D call, TRBD1, is unchecked because there is no DNA. The CDR3 length is 11 residues. Germline values: CDR1 SGHNT, CDR2 YYREEE (reference sequence). The CDR3 loop is CASRGGTEAFF.

The chain carries TRBV27 and TRBJ2-1; TCRdb indicates TRBD1, and absent DNA this call remains unverified. There are 15 residues in the CDR3. From germline, CDR1 is MNHEY and CDR2 SMNVEV (reference sequence). The CDR3 is CASSLLPTGYNEQFF.

V usage is TRBV4-3 and J usage is TRBJ1-2; as DNA is missing, the TRBD1 call by TCRdb cannot be tested. The CDR3 runs to 15 residues. Looked up from germline, CDR1 is LGHNA and CDR2 is YSLEER. The CDR3 spells CASSQDSRAGYGYTF.

J is TRBJ2-1 and V is TRBV28; TCRdb outputs TRBD2, but without DNA this stays unchecked. In germline, CDR1 is MDHEN, CDR2 SYDVKM. The CDR3 is 13 amino acids. The CDR3 here is CANGLSSYNEQFF.

The CDR3 sequence: CASSLATDVPLHF. The chain recombines TRBV5-5 with TRBJ1-6. CDR3 size: 13 residues. Looked up from germline, CDR1 is SGHKS and CDR2 is YYEKEE (reference sequence). The full variable domain, rest sourced from reference TRBV5-5 and TRBJ1-6, is DAGVTQSPTHLIKTRGQQVTLRCSPISGHKSVSWYQQVLGQGPQFIFQYYEKEERGRGNFPDRFSARQFPNYSSELNVNALLLGDSALYLCASSLATDVPLHFGNGTRLTVT.

This chain uses TRBV27 with TRBJ2-1; TCRdb gives TRBD1 as the D gene, but with no DNA this cannot be confirmed. The V gene's germline CDR1 is MNHEY and CDR2 SMNVEV (reference sequence). The CDR3 consists of 14 residues. The CDR3 protein is CASSLVAGHNEQFF.

J is TRBJ2-3 and V is TRBV7-9. Germline lookup yields CDR1 SEHNR and CDR2 FQNEAQ (reference sequence). The CDR3 runs 14 residues. The CDR3 loop is CASTLAGDTDTQYF.

The gene calls are TRBV29-1 and TRBJ1-1. In germline, CDR1 is SQVTM, CDR2 ANQGSEA. There are 11 residues in the CDR3. The CDR3 region is CSVKENTEAFF.

The rearrangement uses TRBV5-6 and TRBJ1-5; absent DNA, TCRdb's TRBD1 call cannot be checked. The germline V gene has CDR1 SGHDT and CDR2 YYEEEE. The CDR3 covers 16 residues. CDR3 protein: CASSLAGERGNQPQHF.

The chain uses TRBV5-1 and TRBJ1-2; TCRdb's D gene call, TRBD1, goes unchecked for lack of DNA. The CDR3 is 16 amino acids. In germline, CDR1 is SGHRS, CDR2 YFSETQ. CDR3 loop: CASSLDLGDRVYGYTF.

The V and J genes are TRBV29-1 and TRBJ2-3. Germline V gene data show CDR1 as SQVTM and CDR2 as ANQGSEA. The CDR3 runs to 14 residues. CDR3 residues: CSVEDLKETDTQYF.

The chain links TRBV4-1 to TRBJ1-2. This CDR3 region has 15 residues. The V gene's germline CDR1 is MGHRA and CDR2 YSYEKL. CDR3: CASSQDLFSAYGYTF.